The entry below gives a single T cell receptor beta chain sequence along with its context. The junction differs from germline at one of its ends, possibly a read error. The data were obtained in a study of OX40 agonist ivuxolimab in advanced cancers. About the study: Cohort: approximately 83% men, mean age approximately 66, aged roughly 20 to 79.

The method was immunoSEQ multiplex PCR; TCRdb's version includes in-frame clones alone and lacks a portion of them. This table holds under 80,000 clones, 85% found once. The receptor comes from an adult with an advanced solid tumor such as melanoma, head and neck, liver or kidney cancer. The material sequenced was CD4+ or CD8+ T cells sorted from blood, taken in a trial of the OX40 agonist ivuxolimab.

CDR3 sequence: CASSDRLVTGELFF. The CDR3 DNA follows: TGTGCCAGTAGTGATAGACTAGTAACCGGGGAGCTGTTTTTT. This chain links TRBV2 with TRBJ2-2, with D perhaps matching TRBD2 (6 bases). Germline-derived CDR1 and CDR2 are SNHLY and FYNNEI. This CDR3 is 14 amino acids long.